The sequence of this T cell receptor (beta chain) was determined in a study of identical twins. Germline V CDR1 and CDR2: MNHEY, SVGAGI. Trimming stripped 2 bases from V and 1 base from J, with 6 bases between. The CDR3 sequence is 14 residues long. Study-wide findings and caveats: Conclusions relied on cross-sectional statistical analysis, not following the same donors.

About this clonotype: The antigen remains unidentified.

TCRdb re-derived calls from the 5' RACE reads in MiXCR, one entry per CDR3 protein. Of about 890,000 distinct CDR3 sequences listed, 9% to 15% are singletons. These sequences were also reported in another study, on yellow fever vaccine responses in identical twins.

The chain recombines TRBV6-5 with TRBJ1-3; no definite D call. Sequenced sample: PBMCs. The TCR sequence derives from a woman younger than 35 in good health. In DNA form, the CDR3 reads TGTGCCAGCAGTTACGGGAATTCTGGAAACACCATATATTTT. Residues: CASSYGNSGNTIYF.